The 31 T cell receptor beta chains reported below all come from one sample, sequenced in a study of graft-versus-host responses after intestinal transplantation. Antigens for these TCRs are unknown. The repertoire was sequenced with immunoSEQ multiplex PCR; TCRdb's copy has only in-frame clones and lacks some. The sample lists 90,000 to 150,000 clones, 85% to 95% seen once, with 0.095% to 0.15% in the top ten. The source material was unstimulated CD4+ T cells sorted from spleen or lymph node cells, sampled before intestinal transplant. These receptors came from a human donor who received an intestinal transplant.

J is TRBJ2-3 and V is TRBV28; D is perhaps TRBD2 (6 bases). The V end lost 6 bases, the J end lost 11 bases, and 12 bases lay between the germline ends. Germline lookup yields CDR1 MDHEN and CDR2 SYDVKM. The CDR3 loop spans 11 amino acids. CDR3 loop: CASSSGALQYF. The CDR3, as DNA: TGTGCCAGCAGCTCGGGAGCATTGCAGTATTTT.

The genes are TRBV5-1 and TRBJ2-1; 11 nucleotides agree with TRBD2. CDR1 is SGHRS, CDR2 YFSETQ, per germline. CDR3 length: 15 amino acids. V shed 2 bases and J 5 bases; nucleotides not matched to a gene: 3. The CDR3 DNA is TGCGCCAGCAGCTTCACTAGCGGGAGTCACAATGAGCAGTTCTTC. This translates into CASSFTSGSHNEQFF.

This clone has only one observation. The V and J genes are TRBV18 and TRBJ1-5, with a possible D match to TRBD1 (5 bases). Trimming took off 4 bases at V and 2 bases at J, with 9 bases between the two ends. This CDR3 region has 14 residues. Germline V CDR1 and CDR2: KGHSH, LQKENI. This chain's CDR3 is CASSLGGGNQPQHF. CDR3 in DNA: TGTGCCAGCTCACTCGGGGGGGGCAATCAGCCCCAGCATTTT.

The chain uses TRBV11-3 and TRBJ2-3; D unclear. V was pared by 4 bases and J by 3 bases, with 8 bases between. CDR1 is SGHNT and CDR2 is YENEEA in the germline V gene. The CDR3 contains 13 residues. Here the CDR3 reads CASSSPDTDTQYF. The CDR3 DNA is TGTGCCAGCAGCTCCCCGGATACAGATACGCAGTATTTT. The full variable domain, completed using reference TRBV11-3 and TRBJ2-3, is EAGVVQSPRYKIIEKKQPVAFWCNPISGHNTLYWYLQNLGQGPELLIRYENEEAVDDSQLPKDRFSAERLKGVDSTLKIQPAELGDSAVYLCASSSPDTDTQYFGPGTRLTVL.

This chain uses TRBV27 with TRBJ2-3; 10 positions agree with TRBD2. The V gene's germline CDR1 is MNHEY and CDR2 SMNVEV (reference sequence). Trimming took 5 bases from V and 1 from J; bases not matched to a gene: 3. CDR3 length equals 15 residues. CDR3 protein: CASSRTSGRTDTQYF. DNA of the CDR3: TGTGCCAGCAGTCGGACTAGCGGACGCACAGATACGCAGTATTTT.

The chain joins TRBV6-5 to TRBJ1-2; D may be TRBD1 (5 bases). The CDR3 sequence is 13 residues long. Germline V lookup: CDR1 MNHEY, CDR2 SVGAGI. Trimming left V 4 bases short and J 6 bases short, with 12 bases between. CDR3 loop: CASSSHRLHGYTF. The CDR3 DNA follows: TGTGCCAGCAGTTCCCACAGGCTTCATGGCTACACCTTC.

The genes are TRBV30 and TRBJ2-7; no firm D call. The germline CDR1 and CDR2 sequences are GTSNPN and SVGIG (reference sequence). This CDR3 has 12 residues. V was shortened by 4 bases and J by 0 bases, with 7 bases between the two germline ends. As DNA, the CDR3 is TGTGCCTGGACTCCAAGCTCCTACGAGCAGTACTTC. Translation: CAWTPSSYEQYF.

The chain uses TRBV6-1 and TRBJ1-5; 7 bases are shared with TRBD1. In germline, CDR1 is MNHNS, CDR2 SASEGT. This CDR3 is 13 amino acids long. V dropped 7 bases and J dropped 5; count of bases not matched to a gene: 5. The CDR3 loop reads CASIQGQDQPQHF. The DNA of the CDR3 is TGTGCCAGCATACAGGGGCAGGATCAGCCCCAGCATTTT.

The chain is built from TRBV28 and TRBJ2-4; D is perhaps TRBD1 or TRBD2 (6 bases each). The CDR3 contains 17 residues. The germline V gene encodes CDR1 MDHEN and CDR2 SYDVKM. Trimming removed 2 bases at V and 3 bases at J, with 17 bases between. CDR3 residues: CASSLSRWGAGKNIQYF. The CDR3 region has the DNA TGTGCCAGCAGTTTAAGTAGATGGGGGGCGGGCAAAAACATTCAGTACTTC.

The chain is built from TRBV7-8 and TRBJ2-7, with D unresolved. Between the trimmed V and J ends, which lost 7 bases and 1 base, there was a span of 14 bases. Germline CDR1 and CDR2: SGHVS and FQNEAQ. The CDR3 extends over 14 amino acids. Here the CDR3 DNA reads TGTGCCAGCAAAAAGTCGGAAGTTTCCTACGAGCAGTACTTC. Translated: CASKKSEVSYEQYF.

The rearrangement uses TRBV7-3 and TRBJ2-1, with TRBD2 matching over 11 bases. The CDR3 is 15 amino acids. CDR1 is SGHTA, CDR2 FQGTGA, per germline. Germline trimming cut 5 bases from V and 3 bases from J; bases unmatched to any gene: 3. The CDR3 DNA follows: TGTGCCAGCAGCCTACTAGCGGGAGTCTACAATGAGCAGTTCTTC. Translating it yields CASSLLAGVYNEQFF.

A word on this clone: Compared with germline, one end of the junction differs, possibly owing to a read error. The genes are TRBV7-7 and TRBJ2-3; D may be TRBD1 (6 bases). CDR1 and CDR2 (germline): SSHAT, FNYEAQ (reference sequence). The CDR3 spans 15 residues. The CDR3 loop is CASSPGQSRTDTQYF. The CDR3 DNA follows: TGTGCTAGCAGTCCCGGACAGTCCCGCACAGATACGCAGTATTTT.

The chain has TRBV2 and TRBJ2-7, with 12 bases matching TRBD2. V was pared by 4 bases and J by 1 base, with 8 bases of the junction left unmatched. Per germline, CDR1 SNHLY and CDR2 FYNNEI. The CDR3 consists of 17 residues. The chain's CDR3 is CASSALAGGLRSYEQYF. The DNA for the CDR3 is TGTGCCAGCAGTGCCCTAGCGGGAGGGCTTCGGTCCTACGAGCAGTACTTC.

The CDR3 reads CAISAGTYNTEAFF. DNA of the CDR3: TGTGCCATCAGTGCTGGGACCTACAACACTGAAGCTTTCTTT. This sequence joins TRBV10-3 and TRBJ1-1; D may be TRBD1 (5 bases). Germline V lookup: CDR1 ENHRY, CDR2 SYGVKD. The CDR3 is made up of 14 amino acids. V gave up 4 bases and J gave up 2 bases, with 11 bases separating them.

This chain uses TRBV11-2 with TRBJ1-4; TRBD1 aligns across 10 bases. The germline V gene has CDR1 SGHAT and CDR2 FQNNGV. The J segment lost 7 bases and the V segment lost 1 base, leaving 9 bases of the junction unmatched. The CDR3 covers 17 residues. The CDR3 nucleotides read TGTGCCAGCAGCTTAGTGGTAGGACAGGGGGAGAGTGAAAAACTGTTTTTT. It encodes CASSLVVGQGESEKLFF.

The CDR3 DNA follows: TGTGCCAGTAGGAGGACTGGATCCTACGAGCAGTACTTC. This translates into CASRRTGSYEQYF. V usage is TRBV19 and J usage is TRBJ2-7; possible D gene TRBD2, 5 bases. This CDR3 spans 13 amino acids. V dropped 6 bases and J dropped 1 base, with 10 bases sitting between them. From germline, CDR1 is LNHDA and CDR2 SQIVND (reference sequence).

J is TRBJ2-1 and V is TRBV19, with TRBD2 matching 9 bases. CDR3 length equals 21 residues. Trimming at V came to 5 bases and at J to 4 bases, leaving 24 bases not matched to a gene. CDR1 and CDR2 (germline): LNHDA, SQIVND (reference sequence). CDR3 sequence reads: CASSSPSFGVRREGIYNEQFF. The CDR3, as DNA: TGTGCCAGTAGTTCCCCCTCCTTCGGGGTGCGGCGGGAGGGTATATACAATGAGCAGTTCTTC.

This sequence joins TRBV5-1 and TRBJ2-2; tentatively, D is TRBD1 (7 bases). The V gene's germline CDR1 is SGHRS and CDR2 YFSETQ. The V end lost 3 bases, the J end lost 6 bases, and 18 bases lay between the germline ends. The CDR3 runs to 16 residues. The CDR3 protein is CASSSWGARGAGELFF. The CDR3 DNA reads TGCGCCAGCAGCTCCTGGGGGGCCAGGGGGGCCGGGGAGCTGTTTTTT.

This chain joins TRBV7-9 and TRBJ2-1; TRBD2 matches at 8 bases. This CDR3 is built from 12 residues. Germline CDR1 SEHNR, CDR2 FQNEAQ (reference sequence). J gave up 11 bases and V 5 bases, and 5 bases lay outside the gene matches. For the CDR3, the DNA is TGTGCCAGCAGCCTTCGGACTAGCAAGCAGTTCTTC. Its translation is CASSLRTSKQFF.

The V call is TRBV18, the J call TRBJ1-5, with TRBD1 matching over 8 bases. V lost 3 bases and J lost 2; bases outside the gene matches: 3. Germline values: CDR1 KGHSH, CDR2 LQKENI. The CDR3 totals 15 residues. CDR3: CASSPQGAGNQPQHF. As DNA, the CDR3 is TGTGCCAGCTCACCGCAGGGGGCTGGCAATCAGCCCCAGCATTTT.

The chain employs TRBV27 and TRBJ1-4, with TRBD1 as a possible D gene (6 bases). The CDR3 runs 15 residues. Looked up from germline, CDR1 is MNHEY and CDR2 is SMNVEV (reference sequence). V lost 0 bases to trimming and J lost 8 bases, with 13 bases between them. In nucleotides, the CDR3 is TGTGCCAGCAGTTTATCGCACAGGGCAGGGGAAAAACTGTTTTTT. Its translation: CASSLSHRAGEKLFF.

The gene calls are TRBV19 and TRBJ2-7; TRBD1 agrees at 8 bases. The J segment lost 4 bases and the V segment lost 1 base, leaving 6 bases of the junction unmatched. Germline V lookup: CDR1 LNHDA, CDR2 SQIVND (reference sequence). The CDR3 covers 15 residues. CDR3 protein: CASSIGDRISYEQYF. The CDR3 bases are TGTGCCAGTAGTATAGGGGACAGGATTTCGTACGAGCAGTACTTC.

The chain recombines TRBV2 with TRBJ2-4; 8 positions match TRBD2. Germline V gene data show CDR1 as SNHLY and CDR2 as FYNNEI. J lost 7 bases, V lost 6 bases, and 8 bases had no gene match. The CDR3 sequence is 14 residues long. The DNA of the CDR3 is TGTGCCAGCAGCGCAAGCGGGAGTAGCAACATTCAGTACTTC. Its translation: CASSASGSSNIQYF.

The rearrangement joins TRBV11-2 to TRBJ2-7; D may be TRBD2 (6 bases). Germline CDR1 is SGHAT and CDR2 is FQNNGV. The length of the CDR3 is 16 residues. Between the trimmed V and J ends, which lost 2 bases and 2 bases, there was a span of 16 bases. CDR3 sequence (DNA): TGTGCCAGCAGCTTACGGTGGGGACTGGTAACCTACGAGCAGTACTTC. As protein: CASSLRWGLVTYEQYF.

CDR3 nucleotides: TGTGCCAGCAGCGTAGGGGGGCGCGACACTGAAGCTTTCTTT. This encodes CASSVGGRDTEAFF. The chain employs TRBV9 and TRBJ1-1, with TRBD1 as a possible D gene (6 bases). CDR1 and CDR2 from the germline V gene are SGDLS and YYNGEE. This CDR3 region has 14 residues. The ends were cut back, 0 bases at V and 3 bases at J, with 9 bases in the middle.

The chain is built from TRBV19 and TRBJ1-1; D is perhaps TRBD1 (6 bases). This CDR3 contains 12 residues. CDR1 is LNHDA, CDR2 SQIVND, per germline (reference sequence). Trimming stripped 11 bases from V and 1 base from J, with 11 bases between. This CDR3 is CASGQKNTEAFF. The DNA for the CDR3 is TGTGCCTCGGGACAAAAGAACACTGAAGCTTTCTTT. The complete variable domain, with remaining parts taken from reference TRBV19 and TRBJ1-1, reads DGGITQSPKYLFRKEGQNVTLSCEQNLNHDAMYWYRQDPGQGLRLIYYSQIVNDFQKGDIAEGYSVSREKKESFPLTVTSAQKNPTAFYLCASGQKNTEAFFGQGTRLTVV.

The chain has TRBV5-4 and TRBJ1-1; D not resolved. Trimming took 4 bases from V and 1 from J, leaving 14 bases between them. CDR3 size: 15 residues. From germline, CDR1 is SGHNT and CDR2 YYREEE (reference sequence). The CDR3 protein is CASSPEQQKNTEAFF. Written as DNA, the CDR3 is TGTGCCAGCAGCCCCGAGCAACAGAAGAACACTGAAGCTTTCTTT. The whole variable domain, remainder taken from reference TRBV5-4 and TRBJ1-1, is ETGVTQSPTHLIKTRGQQVTLRCSSQSGHNTVSWYQQALGQGPQFIFQYYREEENGRGNFPPRFSGLQFPNYSSELNVNALELDDSALYLCASSPEQQKNTEAFFGQGTRLTVV.

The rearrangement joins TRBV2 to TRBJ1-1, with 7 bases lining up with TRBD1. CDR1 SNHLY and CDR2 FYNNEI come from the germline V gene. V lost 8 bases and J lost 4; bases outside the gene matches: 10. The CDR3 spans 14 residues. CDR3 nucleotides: TGTGCCAGCTCCCAGGGGGAGGGGATCACTGAAGCTTTCTTT. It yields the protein CASSQGEGITEAFF.

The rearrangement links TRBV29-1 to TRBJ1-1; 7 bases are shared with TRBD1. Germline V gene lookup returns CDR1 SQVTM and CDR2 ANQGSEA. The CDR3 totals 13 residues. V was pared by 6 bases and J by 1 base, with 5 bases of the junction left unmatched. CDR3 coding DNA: TGCAGCGTGGCAGGACAGGCGAACACTGAAGCTTTCTTT. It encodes CSVAGQANTEAFF.

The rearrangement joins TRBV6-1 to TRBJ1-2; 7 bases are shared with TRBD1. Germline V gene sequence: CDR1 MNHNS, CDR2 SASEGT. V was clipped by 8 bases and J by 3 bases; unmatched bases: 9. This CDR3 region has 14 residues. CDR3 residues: CASQHFGTDYGYTF. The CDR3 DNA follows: TGTGCCAGCCAACACTTCGGGACAGACTATGGCTACACCTTC.

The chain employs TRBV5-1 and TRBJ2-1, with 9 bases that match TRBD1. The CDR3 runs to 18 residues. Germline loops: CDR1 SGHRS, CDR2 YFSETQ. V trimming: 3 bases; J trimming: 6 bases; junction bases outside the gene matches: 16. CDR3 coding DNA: TGCGCCAGCAGCTCACTGTCCCGGGACAGGGTGGCGGGCAATGAGCAGTTCTTC. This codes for CASSSLSRDRVAGNEQFF.